The entry below gives a single T cell receptor (beta chain) sequence along with its context. This sample was included in a study of control samples from healthy donors and cancer patients. The protocol was immunoSEQ multiplex PCR, while the TCRdb copy is restricted to in-frame clones and leaves out a portion. The top ten clones hold approximately 1% of a sample with about 120,000 clones, around 91% of them seen once. Germline assignment: CDR1 SNHLY and CDR2 FYNNEI. V shed 6 bases, J shed 4 bases, and the junction held 2 bases outside the gene matches. The CDR3 runs to 12 residues. Sequenced input: PBMCs. This TCR derives from a woman between 45 and 65 years old with colorectal cancer. The chain couples TRBV2 to TRBJ1-1; the match to TRBD1 covers 7 bases. This CDR3 is CASSGDSTEAFF. CDR3 in DNA: TGTGCCAGCAGCGGGGACAGCACTGAAGCTTTCTTT.